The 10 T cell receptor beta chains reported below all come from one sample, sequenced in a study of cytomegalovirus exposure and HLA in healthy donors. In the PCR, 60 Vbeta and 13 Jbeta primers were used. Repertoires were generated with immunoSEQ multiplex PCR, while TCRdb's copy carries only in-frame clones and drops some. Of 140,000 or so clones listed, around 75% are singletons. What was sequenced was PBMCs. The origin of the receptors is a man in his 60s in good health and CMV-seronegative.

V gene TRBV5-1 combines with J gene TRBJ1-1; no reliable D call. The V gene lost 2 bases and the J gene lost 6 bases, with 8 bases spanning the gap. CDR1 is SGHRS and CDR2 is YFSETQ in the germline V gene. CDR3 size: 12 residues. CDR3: CASSLEGAEAFF. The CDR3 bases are TGCGCCAGCAGCTTAGAGGGAGCTGAAGCTTTCTTT.

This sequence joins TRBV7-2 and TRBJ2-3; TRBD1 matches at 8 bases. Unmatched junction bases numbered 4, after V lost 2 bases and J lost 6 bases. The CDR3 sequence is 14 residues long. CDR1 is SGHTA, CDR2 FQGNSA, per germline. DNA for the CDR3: TGTGCCAGCAGCTTACAGGGGGCTGGGGATACGCAGTATTTT. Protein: CASSLQGAGDTQYF.

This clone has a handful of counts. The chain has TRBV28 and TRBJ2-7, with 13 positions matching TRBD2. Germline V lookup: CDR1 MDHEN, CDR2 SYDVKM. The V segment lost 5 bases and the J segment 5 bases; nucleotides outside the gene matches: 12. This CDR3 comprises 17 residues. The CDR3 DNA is TGTGCCAGCAGTCCGACGGGACTAGCGGGAATGTACGACGAGCAGTACTTC. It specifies CASSPTGLAGMYDEQYF.

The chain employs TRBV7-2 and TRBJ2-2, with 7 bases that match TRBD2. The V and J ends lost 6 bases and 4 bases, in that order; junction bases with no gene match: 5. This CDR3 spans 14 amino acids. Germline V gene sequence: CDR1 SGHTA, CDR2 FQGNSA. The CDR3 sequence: CASRKGEGTGELFF. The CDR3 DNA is TGTGCCAGCAGAAAAGGGGAGGGCACCGGGGAGCTGTTTTTT.

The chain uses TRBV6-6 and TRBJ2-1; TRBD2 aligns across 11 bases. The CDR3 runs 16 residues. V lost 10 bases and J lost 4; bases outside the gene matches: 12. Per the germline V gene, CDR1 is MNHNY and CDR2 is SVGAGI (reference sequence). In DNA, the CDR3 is TGTGCCACCTTAGCGGGAGGGCCTGGGAAATACAATGAGCAGTTCTTC. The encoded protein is CATLAGGPGKYNEQFF.

The CDR3 bases are TGTGCTAGTGGTTTCGGGAAAAACACCGGGGAGCTGTTTTTT. Amino acids: CASGFGKNTGELFF. The chain is built from TRBV12-5 and TRBJ2-2; D might be TRBD2 (5 bases). Between the trimmed V and J ends, which lost 3 bases and 2 bases, there was a span of 7 bases. CDR1 is LGHNT and CDR2 is FRNRAP in the germline V gene. This CDR3 has 14 amino acids. Full variable domain (remainder filled in from reference TRBV12-5 and TRBJ2-2): DARVTQTPRHKVTEMGQEVTMRCQPILGHNTVFWYRQTMMQGLELLAYFRNRAPLDDSGMPKDRFSAEMPDATLATLKIQPSEPRDSAVYFCASGFGKNTGELFFGEGSRLTVL.

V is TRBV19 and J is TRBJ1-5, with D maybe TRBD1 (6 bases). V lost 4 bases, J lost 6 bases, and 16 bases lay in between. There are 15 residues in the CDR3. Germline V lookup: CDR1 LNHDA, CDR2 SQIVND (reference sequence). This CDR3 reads CASSTNTGYAQPQHF. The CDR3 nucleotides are TGTGCCAGTAGTACAAACACAGGGTACGCTCAGCCCCAGCATTTT.

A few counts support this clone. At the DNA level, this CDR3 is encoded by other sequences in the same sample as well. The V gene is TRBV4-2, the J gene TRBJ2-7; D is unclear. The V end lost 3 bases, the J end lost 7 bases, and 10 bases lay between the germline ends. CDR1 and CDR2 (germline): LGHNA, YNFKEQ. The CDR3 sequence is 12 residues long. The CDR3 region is CASSHPTGEQYF. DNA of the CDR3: TGTGCCAGCAGCCATCCCACGGGTGAGCAGTACTTC.

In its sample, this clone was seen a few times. In nucleotides, the CDR3 is TGTGCCAGCAGTCTAAGCTTTGCAGATACGCAGTATTTT. Translated, it gives CASSLSFADTQYF. J is TRBJ2-3 and V is TRBV28, with D uncertain. Deletions cut 5 bases from V and 4 bases from J, with 10 bases between. Per germline, CDR1 MDHEN and CDR2 SYDVKM. CDR3 length: 13 amino acids.

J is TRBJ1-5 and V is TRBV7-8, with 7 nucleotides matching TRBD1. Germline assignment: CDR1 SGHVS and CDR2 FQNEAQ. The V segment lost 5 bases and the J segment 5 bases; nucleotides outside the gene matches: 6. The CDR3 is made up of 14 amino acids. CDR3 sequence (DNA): TGTGCCAGCAGCCCCGGGACAGTGGATCAGCCCCAGCATTTT. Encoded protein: CASSPGTVDQPQHF.